This TCR beta chain was obtained from a study of shared clonotypes between healthy human individuals. Whole-study context: A couple of women and a few men aged 18 to 49 made up the donors. Each donor's CD8 memory used one plate, CD8 naive two, each CD4 subset three.

The table came from immunoSEQ multiplex PCR; TCRdb's copy has only in-frame clones and leaves some out. This sample has about 750,000 clones, with roughly 92% found just once. The ends were cut back, 0 bases at V and 1 base at J, with 12 bases in the middle. The germline CDR1 and CDR2 sequences are SGHAT and FQNNGV. The CDR3 is 16 amino acids. Terminally differentiated effector memory CD45RA+ cells were excluded from the naive CD8 cells, which were CD45RO-negative and positively selected for CCR7. The sample was naive CD8+ T cells sorted from blood. V is TRBV11-2 and J is TRBJ2-5; unclear D gene. This receptor was identified in a man aged 25-40 years in good health. CDR3 DNA: TGTGCCAGCAGCTTAGAACGGCACACCCCCCAAGAGACCCAGTACTTC. Protein sequence: CASSLERHTPQETQYF.